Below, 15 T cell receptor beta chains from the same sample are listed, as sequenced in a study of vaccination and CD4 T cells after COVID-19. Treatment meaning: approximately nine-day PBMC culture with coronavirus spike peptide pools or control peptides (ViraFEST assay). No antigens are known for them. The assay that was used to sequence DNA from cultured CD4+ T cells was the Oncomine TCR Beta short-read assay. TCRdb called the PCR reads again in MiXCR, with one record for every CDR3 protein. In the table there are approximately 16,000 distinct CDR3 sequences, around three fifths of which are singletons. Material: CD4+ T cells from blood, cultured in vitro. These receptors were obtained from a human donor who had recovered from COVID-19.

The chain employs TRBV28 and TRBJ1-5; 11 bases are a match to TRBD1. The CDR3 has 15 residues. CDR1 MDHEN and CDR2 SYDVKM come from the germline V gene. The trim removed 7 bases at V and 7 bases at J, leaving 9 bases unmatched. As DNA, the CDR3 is TGTGCCAGCACCCTAGGGACAGGGGGATGGCAGCCCCAGCATTTT. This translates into CASTLGTGGWQPQHF.

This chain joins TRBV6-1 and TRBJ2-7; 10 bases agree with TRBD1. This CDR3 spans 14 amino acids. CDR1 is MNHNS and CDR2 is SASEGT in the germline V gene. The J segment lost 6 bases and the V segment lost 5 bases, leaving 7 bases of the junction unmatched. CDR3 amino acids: CASSRDRGLSEQYF. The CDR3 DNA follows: TGTGCCAGCAGTAGGGACAGGGGCTTGTCCGAGCAGTACTTC.

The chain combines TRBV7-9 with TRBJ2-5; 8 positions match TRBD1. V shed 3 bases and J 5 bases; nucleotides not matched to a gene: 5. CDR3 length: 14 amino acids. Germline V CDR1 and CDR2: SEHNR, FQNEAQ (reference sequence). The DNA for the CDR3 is TGTGCCAGCAGCTTCCAGGGGGCAGAGGAGACCCAGTACTTC. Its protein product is CASSFQGAEETQYF.

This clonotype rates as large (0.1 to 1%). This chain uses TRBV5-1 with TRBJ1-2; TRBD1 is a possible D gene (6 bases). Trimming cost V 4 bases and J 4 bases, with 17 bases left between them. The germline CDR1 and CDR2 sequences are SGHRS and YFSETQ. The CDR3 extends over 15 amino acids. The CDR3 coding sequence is TGCGCCAGCAGCCGGGACGGGGGCGGAAGCTATGGCTACACCTTC. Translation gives CASSRDGGGSYGYTF.

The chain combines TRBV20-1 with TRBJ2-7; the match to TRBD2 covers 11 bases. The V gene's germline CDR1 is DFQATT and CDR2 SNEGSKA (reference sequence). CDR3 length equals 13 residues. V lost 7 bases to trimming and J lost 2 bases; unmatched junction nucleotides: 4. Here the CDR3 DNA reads TGCAGTGTAATGACTAGCGGGACCTACGAGCAGTACTTC. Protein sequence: CSVMTSGTYEQYF.

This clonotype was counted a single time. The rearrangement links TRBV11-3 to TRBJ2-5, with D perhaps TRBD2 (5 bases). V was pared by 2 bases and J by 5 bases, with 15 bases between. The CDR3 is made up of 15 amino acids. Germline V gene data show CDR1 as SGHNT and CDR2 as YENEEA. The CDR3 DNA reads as TGTGCCAGCAGCTTACATTCGGGAAAATCGGAGACCCAGTACTTC. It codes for CASSLHSGKSETQYF.

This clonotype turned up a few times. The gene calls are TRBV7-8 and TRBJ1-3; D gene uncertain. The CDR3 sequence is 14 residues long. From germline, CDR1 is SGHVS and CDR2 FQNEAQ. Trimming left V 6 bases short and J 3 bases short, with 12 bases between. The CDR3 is CASRRRSDGNTIYF. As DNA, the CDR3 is TGTGCCAGCAGACGTCGGTCGGATGGAAACACCATATATTTT.

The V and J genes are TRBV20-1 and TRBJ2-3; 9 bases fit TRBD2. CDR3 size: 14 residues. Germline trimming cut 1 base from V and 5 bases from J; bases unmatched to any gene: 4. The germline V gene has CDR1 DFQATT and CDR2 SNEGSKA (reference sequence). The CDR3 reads CSARVGLAGDTQYF. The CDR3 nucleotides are TGCAGTGCTAGAGTGGGACTAGCAGGAGATACGCAGTATTTT.

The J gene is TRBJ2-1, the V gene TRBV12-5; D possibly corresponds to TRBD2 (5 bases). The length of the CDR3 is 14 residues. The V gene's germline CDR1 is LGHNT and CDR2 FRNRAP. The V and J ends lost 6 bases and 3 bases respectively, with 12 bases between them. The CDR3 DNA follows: TGTGCTAGTGGCCTAGGACTGGTCTACAATGAGCAGTTCTTC. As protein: CASGLGLVYNEQFF.

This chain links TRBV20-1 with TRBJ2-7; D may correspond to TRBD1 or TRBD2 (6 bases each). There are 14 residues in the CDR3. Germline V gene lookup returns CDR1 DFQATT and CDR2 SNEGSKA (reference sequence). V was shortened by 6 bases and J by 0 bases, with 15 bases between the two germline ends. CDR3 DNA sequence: TGCAGTGCCCAGGGGACTGGTAGCTCCTACGAGCAGTACTTC. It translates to CSAQGTGSSYEQYF.

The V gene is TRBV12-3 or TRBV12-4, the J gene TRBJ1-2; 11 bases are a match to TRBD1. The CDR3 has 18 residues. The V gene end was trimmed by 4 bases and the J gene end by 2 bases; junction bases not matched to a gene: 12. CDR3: CASSSEYGGDRGNYGYTF. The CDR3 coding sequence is TGTGCCAGCAGTTCCGAATATGGGGGGGACAGGGGGAACTATGGCTACACCTTC.

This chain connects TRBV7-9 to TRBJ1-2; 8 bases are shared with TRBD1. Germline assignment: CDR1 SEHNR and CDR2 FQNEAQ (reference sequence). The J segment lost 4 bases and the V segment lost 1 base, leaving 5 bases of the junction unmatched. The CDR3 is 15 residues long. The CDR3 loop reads CASSLGDRGIYGYTF. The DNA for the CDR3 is TGTGCCAGCAGCTTAGGAGACAGGGGTATCTATGGCTACACCTTC.

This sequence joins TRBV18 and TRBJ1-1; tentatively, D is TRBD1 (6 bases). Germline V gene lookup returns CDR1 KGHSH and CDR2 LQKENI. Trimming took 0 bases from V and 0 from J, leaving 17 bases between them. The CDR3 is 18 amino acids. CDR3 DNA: TGTGCCAGCTCACCACCCCGGGGGGAGGGACACTTGAACACTGAAGCTTTCTTT. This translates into CASSPPRGEGHLNTEAFF.

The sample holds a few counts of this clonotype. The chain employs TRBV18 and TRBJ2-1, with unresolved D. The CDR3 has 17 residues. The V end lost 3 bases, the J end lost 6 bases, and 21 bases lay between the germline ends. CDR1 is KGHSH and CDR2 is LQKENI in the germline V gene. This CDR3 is CASSPLRLGSEVNEQFF. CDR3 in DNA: TGTGCCAGCTCACCCCTACGTTTGGGAAGTGAAGTCAATGAGCAGTTCTTC.

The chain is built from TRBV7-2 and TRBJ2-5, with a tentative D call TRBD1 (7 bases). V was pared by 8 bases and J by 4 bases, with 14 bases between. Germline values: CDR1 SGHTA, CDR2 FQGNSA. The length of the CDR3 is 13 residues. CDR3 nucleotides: TGTGCCAGCGGCCCAGGGGGAGGAGAGACCCAGTACTTC. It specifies CASGPGGGETQYF.